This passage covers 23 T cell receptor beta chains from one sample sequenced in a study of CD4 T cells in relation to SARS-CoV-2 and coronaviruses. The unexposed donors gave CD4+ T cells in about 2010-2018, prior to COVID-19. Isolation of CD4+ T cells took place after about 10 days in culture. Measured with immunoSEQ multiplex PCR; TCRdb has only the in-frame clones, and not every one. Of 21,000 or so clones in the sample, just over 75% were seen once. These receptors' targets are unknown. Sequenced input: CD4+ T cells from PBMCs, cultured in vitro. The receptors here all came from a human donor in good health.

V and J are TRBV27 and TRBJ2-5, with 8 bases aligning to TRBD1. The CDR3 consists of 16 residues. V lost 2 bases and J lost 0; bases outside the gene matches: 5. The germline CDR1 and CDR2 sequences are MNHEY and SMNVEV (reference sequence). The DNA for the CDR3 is TGTGCCAGCAGTTTACTCGGGACAGGTCACCAAGAGACCCAGTACTTC. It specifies CASSLLGTGHQETQYF.

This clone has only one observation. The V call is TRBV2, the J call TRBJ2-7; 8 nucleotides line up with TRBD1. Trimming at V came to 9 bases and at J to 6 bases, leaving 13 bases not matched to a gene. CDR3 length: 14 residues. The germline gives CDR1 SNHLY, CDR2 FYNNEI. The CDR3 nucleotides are TGTGCCAGACAAGGAAGCAGGGGGCTTGTCGAGCAGTACTTC. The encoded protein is CARQGSRGLVEQYF.

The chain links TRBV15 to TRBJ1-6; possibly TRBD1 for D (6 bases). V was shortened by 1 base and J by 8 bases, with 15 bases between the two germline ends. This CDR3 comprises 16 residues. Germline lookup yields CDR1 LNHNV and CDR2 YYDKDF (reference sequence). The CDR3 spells CATSRAGALKDSPLHF. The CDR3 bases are TGTGCCACCAGCAGAGCAGGGGCCCTGAAGGATTCACCCCTCCACTTT.

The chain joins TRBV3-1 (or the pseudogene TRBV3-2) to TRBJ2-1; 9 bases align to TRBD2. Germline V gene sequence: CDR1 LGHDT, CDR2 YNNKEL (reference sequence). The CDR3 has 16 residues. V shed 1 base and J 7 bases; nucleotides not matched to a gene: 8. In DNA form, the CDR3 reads TGTGCCAGCAGCCAAGTAGGCGGGAGGGGGGCTAATGAGCAGTTCTTC. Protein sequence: CASSQVGGRGANEQFF.

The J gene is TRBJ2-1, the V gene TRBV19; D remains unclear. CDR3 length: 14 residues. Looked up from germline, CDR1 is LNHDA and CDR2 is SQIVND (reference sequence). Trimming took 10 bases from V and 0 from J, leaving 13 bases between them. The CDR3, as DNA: TGTGCCACTAAGCCCGTTGGCTCCTACAATGAGCAGTTCTTC. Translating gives CATKPVGSYNEQFF.

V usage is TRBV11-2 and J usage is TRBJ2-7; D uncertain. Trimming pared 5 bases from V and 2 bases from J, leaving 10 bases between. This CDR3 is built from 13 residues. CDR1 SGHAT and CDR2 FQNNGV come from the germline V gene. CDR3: CASSVGPPYEQYF. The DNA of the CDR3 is TGTGCCAGCAGCGTCGGACCGCCCTACGAGCAGTACTTC.

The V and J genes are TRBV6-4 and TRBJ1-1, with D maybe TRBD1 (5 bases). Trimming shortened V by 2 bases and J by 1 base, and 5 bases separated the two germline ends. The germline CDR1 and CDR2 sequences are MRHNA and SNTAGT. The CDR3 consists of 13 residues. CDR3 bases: TGTGCCAGCAGTGACGGGGCGAACACTGAAGCTTTCTTT. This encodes CASSDGANTEAFF.

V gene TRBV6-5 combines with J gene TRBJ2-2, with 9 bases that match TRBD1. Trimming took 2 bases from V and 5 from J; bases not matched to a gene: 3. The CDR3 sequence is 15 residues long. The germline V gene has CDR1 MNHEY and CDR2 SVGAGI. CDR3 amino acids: CASSYTGGYTGELFF. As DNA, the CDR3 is TGTGCCAGCAGTTACACAGGGGGCTATACCGGGGAGCTGTTTTTT.

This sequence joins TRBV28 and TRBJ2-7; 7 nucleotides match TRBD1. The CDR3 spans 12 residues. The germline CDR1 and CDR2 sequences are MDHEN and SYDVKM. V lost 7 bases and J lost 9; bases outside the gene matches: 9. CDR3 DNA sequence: TGTGCCAGCATCGAATCACAGGGGCGGCAGTACTTC. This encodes CASIESQGRQYF.

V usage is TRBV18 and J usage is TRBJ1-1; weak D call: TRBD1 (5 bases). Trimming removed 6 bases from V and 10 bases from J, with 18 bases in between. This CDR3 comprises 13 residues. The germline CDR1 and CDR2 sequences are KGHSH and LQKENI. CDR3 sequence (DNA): TGTGCCAGCTCCCAAACCGGGGGGGTAGGAGCTTTCTTT. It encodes CASSQTGGVGAFF.

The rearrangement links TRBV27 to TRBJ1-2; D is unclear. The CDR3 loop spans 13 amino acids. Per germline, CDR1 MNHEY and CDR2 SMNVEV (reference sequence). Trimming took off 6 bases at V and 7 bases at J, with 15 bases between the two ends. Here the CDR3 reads CASSKTQLSGYTF. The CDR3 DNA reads TGTGCCAGCAGCAAGACCCAGTTGTCTGGCTACACCTTC.

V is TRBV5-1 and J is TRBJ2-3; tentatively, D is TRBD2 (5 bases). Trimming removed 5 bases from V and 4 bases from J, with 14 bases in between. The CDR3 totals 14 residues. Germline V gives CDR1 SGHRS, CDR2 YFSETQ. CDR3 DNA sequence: TGCGCCAGCAGAGCGGAGAGCGGCGCAGATACGCAGTATTTT. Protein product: CASRAESGADTQYF.

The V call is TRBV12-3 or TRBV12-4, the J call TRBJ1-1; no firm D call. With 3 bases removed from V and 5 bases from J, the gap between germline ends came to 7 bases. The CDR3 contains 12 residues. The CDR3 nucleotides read TGTGCCAGCAGTTTCGGGAATACTGAAGCTTTCTTT. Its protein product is CASSFGNTEAFF.

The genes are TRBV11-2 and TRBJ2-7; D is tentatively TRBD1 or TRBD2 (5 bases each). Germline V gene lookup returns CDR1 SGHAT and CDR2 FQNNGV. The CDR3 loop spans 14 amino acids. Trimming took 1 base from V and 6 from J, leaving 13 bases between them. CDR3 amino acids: CASSLVLAGSEQYF. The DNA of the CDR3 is TGTGCCAGCAGCTTAGTGTTAGCAGGGAGCGAGCAGTACTTC.

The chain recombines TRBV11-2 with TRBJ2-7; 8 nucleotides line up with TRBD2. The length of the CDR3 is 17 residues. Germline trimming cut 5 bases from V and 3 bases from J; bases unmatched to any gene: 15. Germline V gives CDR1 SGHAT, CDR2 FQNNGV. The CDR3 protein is CASSLRAGALSFYEQYF. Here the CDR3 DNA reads TGTGCCAGCAGCCTCCGAGCGGGAGCCTTATCTTTCTACGAGCAGTACTTC.

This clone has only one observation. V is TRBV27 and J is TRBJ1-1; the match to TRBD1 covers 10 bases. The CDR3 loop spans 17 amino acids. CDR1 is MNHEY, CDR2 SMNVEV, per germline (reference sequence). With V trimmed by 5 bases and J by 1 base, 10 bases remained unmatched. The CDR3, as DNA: TGTGCCAGCAGTCCATCCCGGGACAGGGGAACGAACACTGAAGCTTTCTTT. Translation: CASSPSRDRGTNTEAFF.

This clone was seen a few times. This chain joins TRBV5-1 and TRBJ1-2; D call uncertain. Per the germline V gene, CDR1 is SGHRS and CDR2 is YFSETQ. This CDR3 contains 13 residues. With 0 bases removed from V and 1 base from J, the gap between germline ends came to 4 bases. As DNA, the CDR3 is TGCGCCAGCAGCTTGGAGGGTAACTATGGCTACACCTTC. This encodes CASSLEGNYGYTF.

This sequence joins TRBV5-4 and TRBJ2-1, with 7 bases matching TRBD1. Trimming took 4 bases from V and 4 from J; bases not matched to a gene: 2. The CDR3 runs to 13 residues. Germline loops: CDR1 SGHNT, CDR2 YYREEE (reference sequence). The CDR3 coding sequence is TGTGCCAGCAGCGGACAGGCGTACAATGAGCAGTTCTTC. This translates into CASSGQAYNEQFF.

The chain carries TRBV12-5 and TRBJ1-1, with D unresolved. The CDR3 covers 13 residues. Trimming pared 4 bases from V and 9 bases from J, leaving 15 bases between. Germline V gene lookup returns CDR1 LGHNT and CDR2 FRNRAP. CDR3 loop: CASGSSGPLKAFF. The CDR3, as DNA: TGTGCTAGTGGTTCGTCCGGGCCGCTCAAAGCTTTCTTT.

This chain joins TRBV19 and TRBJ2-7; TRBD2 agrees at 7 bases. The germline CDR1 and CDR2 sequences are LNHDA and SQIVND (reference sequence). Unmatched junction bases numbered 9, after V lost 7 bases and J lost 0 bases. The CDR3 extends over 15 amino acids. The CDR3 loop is CASIGLAESSYEQYF. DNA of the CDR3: TGTGCCAGTATAGGCCTAGCGGAAAGCTCCTACGAGCAGTACTTC.

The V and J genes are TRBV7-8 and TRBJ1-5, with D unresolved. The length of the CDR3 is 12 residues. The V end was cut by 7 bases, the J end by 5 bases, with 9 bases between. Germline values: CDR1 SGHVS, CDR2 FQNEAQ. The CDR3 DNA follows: TGTGCCAGCACCTCCCTTGATCAGCCCCAGCATTTT. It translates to CASTSLDQPQHF.

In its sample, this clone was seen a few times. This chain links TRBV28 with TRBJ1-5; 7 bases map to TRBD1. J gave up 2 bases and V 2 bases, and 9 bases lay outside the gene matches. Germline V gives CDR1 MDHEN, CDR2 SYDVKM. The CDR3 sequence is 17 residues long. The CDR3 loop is CASSLGWGTDGNQPQHF. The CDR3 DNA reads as TGTGCCAGCAGTTTAGGTTGGGGGACAGACGGCAATCAGCCCCAGCATTTT.

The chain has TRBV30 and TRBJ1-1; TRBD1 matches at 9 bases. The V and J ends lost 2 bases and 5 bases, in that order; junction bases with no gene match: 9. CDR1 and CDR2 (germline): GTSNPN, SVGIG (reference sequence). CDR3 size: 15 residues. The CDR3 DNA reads TGTGCCTGGAGTCAGCTCTTTGGACAGGGGACTGAAGCTTTCTTT. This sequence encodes CAWSQLFGQGTEAFF.